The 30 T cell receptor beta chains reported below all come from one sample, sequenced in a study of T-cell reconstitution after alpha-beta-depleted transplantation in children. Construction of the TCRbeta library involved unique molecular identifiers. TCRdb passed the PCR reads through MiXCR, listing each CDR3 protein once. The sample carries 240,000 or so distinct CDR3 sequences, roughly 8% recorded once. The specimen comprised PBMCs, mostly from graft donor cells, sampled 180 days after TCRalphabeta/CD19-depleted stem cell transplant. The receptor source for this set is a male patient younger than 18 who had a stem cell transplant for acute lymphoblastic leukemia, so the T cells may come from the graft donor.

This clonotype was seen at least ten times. The CDR3 protein is CASSQDRTGQGFRTQEQYF. Written as DNA, the CDR3 is TGCGCCAGCAGCCAAGATCGGACGGGACAGGGATTTAGGACGCAAGAGCAGTACTTC. The chain employs TRBV4-3 and TRBJ2-7; 9 bases are shared with TRBD1. The CDR3 loop spans 19 amino acids. CDR1 and CDR2 (germline): LGHNA, YSLEER. Trimming removed 0 bases from V and 7 bases from J; junction bases left unmatched: 19.

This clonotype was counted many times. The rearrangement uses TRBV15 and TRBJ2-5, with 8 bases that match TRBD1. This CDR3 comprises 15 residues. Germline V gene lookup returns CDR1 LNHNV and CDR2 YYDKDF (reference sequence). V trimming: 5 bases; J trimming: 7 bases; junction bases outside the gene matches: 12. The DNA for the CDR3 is TGTGCCACCAGCTTCGGACAGGGATATGTTGCGACCCAGTACTTC. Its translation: CATSFGQGYVATQYF.

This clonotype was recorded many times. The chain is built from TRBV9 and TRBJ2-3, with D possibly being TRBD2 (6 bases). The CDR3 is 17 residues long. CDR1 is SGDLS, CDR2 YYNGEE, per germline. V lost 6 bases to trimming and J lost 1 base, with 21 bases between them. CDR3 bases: TGTGCCAGCACTCGAAGAGAGGAGGGAAGGGGCACAGATACGCAGTATTTT. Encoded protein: CASTRREEGRGTDTQYF.

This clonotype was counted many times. This chain's CDR3 is CASSAGTSGGAPDETQYF. The DNA of the CDR3 is TGTGCCAGCAGCGCCGGGACTAGCGGGGGGGCCCCGGATGAGACCCAGTACTTC. The chain employs TRBV9 and TRBJ2-5, with 16 nucleotides matching TRBD2. The CDR3 has 18 residues. Trimming removed 3 bases from V and 5 bases from J; junction bases left unmatched: 10. Germline V gene sequence: CDR1 SGDLS, CDR2 YYNGEE. The full variable domain, rest sourced from reference TRBV9 and TRBJ2-5, is DSGVTQTPKHLITATGQRVTLRCSPRSGDLSVYWYQQSLDQGLQFLIQYYNGEERAKGNILERFSAQQFPDLHSELNLSSLELGDSALYFCASSAGTSGGAPDETQYFGPGTRLLVL.

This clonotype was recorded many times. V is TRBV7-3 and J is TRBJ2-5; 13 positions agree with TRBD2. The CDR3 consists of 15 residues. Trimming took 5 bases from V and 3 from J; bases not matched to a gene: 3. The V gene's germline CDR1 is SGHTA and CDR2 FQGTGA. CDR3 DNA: TGTGCCAGCAGCCATGGACTAGCGGGGGAAGAGACCCAGTACTTC. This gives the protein CASSHGLAGEETQYF.

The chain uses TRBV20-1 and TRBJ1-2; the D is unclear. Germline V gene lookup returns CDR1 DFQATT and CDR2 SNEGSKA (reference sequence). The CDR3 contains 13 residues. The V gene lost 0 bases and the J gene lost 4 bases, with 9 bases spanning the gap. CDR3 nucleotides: TGCAGTGCTAGAGATTCCCGATCCTATGGCTACACCTTC. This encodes CSARDSRSYGYTF.

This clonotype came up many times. In DNA form, the CDR3 reads TGCGCCAGCAGCCAAGAGGGGGGACAGGGTAGGAAACTGTTTTTT. Residues: CASSQEGGQGRKLFF. This chain links TRBV4-3 with TRBJ1-4; 9 bases align to TRBD1. The CDR3 is 15 amino acids. CDR1 LGHNA and CDR2 YSLEER come from the germline V gene. After removal of 0 bases from V and 11 bases from J, the junction contained 7 bases not matched to a gene.

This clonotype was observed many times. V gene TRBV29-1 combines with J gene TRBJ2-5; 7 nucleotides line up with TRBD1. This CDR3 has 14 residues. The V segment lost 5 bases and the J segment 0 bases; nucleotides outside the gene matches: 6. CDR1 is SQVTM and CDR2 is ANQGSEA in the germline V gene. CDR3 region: CSVFPDRDQETQYF. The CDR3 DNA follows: TGCAGCGTTTTCCCCGACAGGGACCAAGAGACCCAGTACTTC.

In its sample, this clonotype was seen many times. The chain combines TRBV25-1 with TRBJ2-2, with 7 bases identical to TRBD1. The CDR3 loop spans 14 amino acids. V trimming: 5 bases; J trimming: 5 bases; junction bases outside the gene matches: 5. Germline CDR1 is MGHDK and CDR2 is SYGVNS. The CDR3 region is CASSYRGRTGELFF. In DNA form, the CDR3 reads TGTGCCAGCAGTTACAGGGGTCGGACCGGGGAGCTGTTTTTT.

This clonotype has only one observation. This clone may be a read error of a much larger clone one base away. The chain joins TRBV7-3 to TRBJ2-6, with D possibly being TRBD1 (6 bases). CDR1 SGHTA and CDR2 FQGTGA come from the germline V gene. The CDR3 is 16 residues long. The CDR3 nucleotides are TGTGCCAGCAGCCCCGTGACAGGAGCTGGGGCCAACGTCGTGACTTTC. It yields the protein CASSPVTGAGANVVTF.

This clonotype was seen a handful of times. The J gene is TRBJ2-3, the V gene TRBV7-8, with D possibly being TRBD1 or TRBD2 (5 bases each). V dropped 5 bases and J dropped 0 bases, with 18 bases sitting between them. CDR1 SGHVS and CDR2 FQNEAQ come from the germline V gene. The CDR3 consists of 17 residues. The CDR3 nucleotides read TGTGCCAGCAGCACCCAAATCTTCCGGGACAGCACAGATACGCAGTATTTT. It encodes CASSTQIFRDSTDTQYF.

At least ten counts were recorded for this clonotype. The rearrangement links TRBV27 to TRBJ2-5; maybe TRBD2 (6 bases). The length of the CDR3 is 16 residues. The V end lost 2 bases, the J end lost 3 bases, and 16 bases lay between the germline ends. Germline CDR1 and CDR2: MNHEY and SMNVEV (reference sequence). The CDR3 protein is CASSLVPGALEETQYF. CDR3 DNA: TGTGCCAGCAGTTTAGTCCCGGGAGCCTTAGAAGAGACCCAGTACTTC.

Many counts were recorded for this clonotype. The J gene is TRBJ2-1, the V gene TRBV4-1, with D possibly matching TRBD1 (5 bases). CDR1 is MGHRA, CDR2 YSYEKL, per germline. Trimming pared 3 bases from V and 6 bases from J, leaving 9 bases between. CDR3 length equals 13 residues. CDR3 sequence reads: CASSQYRLNEQFF. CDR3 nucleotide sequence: TGCGCCAGCAGCCAGTACAGGCTCAATGAGCAGTTCTTC.

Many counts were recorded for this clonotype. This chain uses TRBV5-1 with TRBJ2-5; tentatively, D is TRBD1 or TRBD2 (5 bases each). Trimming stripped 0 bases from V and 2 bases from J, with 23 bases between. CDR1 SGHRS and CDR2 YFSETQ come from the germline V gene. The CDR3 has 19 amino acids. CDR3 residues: CASSLGLAPRQLIQETQYF. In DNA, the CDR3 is TGCGCCAGCAGCTTGGGGCTAGCCCCGCGACAGCTAATACAAGAGACCCAGTACTTC.

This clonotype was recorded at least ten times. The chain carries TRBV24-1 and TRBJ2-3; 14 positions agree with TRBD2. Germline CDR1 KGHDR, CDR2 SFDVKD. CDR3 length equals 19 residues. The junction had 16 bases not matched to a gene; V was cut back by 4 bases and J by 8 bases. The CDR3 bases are TGTGCCACCAGTGACAGCTCCGGGACTAGCGGGAGAGCTAGATCTACGCAGTATTTT. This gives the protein CATSDSSGTSGRARSTQYF.

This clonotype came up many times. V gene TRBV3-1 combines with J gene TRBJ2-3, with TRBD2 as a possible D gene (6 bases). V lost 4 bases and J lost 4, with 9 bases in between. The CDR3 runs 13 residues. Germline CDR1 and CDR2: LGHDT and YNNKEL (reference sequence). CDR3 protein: CASSLLAADTQYF. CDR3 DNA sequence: TGTGCCAGCAGCCTACTAGCCGCAGATACGCAGTATTTT.

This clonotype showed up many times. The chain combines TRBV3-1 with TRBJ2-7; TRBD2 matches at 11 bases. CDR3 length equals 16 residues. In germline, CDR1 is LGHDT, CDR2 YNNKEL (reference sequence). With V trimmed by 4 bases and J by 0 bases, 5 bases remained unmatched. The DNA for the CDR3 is TGTGCCAGCAGCCTTCGGACTAGCGGGTTCTCCTACGAGCAGTACTTC. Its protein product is CASSLRTSGFSYEQYF.

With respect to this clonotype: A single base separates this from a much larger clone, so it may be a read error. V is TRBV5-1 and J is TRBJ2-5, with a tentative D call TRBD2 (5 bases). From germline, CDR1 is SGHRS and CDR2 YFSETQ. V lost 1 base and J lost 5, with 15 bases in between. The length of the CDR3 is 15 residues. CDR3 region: CASSLLRIGKETQYF. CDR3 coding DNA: TGCGCCAGCAGCTTGTTGAGGATCGGGAAGGAGACCCAGTACTTC. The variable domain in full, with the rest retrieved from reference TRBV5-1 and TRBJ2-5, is KAGVTQTPRYLIKTRGQQVTLSCSPISGHRSVSWYQQTPGQGLQFLFEYFSETQRNKGNFPGRFSGRQFSNSRSEMNVSTLELGDSALYLCASSLLRIGKETQYFGPGTRLLVL.

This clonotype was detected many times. CDR3 region: CSARAPPTGARETQYF. Written as DNA, the CDR3 is TGCAGTGCTAGAGCCCCGCCGACAGGGGCCAGAGAGACCCAGTACTTC. This rearrangement joins TRBV20-1 to TRBJ2-5; 8 nucleotides match TRBD1. The CDR3 contains 16 residues. Trimming removed 1 base from V and 4 bases from J; junction bases left unmatched: 11. Germline V CDR1 and CDR2: DFQATT, SNEGSKA (reference sequence).

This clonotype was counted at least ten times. CDR3: CAISFGTVVTGELFF. CDR3 nucleotides: TGTGCCATCAGCTTTGGGACGGTAGTCACCGGGGAGCTGTTTTTT. The chain has TRBV10-3 and TRBJ2-2, with D perhaps assigned TRBD1 or TRBD2 (5 bases each). The germline gives CDR1 ENHRY, CDR2 SYGVKD. Trimming cost V 6 bases and J 4 bases, with 15 bases left between them. The CDR3 runs to 15 residues.

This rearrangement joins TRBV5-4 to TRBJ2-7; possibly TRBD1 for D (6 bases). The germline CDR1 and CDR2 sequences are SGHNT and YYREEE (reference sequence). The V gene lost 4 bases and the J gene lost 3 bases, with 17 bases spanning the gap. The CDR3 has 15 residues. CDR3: CASSPGTRGFYEQYF. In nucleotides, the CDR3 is TGTGCCAGCAGCCCCGGGACACGGGGCTTCTACGAGCAGTACTTC.

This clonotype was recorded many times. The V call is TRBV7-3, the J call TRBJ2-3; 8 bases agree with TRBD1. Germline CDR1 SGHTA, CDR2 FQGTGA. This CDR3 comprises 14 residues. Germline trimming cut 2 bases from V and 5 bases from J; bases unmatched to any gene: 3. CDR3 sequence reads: CASSLDTGGDTQYF. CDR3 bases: TGTGCCAGCAGCTTAGACACAGGGGGAGATACGCAGTATTTT.

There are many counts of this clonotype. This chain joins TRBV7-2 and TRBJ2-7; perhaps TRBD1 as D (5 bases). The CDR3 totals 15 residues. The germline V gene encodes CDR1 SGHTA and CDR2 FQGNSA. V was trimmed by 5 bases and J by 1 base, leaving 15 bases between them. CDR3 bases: TGTGCCAGCAGCGGTAGGCCACAGGTTTCCTACGAGCAGTACTTC. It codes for CASSGRPQVSYEQYF.

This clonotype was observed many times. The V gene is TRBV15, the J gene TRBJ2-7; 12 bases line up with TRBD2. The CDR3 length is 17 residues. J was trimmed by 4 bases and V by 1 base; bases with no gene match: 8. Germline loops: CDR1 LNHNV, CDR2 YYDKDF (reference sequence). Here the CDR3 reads CATSRVPTSGRAYEQYF. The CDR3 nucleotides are TGTGCCACCAGCAGAGTGCCGACTAGCGGGAGAGCGTACGAGCAGTACTTC.

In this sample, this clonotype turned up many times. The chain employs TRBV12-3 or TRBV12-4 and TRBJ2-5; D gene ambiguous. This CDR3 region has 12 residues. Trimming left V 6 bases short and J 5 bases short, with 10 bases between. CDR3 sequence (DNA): TGTGCCAGCAGAGGTCCTGGGGAGACCCAGTACTTC. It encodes CASRGPGETQYF.

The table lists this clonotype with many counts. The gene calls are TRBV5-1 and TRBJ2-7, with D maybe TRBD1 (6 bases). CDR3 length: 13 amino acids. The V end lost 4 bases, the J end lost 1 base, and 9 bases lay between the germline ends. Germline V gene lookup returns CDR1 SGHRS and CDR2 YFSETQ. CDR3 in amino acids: CASSQGYSYEQYF. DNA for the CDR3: TGCGCCAGCAGCCAGGGGTATTCCTACGAGCAGTACTTC.

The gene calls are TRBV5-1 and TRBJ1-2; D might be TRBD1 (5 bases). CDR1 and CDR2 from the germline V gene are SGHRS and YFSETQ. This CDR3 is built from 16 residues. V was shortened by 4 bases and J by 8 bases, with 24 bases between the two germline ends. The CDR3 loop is CASSLPGGDRRWGYTF. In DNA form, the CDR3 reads TGCGCCAGCAGCCTGCCCGGGGGAGACCGCCGGTGGGGCTACACCTTC.

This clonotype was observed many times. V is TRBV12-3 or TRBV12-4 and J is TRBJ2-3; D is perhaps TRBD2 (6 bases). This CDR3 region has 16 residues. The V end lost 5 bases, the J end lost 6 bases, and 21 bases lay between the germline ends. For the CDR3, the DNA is TGTGCCAGCAGTCTAGGGGACTCCCTTGGGGAGGATACGCAGTATTTT. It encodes CASSLGDSLGEDTQYF.

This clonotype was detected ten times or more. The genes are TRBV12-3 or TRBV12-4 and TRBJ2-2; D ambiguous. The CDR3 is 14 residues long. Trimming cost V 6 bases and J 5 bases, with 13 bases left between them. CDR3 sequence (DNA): TGTGCCAGCAGCCCGCCTTTGGGGACCGGGGAGCTGTTTTTT. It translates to CASSPPLGTGELFF.

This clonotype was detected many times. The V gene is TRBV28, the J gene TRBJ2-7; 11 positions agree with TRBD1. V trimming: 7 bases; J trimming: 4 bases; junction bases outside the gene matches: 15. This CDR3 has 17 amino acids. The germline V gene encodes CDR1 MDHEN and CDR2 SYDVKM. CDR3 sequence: CASTYPLRDRGKYEQYF. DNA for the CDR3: TGTGCCAGCACCTATCCTCTCCGGGACAGGGGGAAGTACGAGCAGTACTTC.